The next 6 T cell receptor beta chains were all read from a single sample in a study of regulatory T cells in long-lasting Graves disease. As to time point: newly diagnosed GD, antithyroid drugs for less than 3 months. Extracted PBMC RNA gave rise to the TCR library. To make TCR beta libraries, researchers used iRepertoire HTBI primers and Arm-PCR of CDR3 regions. Via MiXCR, TCRdb re-called the multiplex PCR reads, giving one row per CDR3 protein. The sample consists of 530,000 or so distinct CDR3 sequences, about 13% of them appearing once. These records were also assigned to another study, of T cells in Graves' hyperthyroidism and ophthalmopathy.

The input for sequencing was peripheral blood mononuclear cells (PBMCs), taken at new diagnosis, from a patient treated with antithyroid drugs. These receptors were collected from a man between 25 and 39 years old with Graves disease.

This clonotype was seen ten or more times. The chain links TRBV30 to TRBJ2-7; tentative D call: TRBD1 (6 bases). Trimming took off 3 bases at V and 7 bases at J, with 13 bases between the two ends. CDR3 length: 12 amino acids. In germline, CDR1 is GTSNPN, CDR2 SVGIG (reference sequence). CDR3 in amino acids: CAWSQRQEEQYF. The CDR3 DNA sequence: TGTGCCTGGAGCCAACGACAGGAGGAGCAGTACTTC.

This clonotype was counted many times. The chain recombines TRBV20-1 with TRBJ2-3, with a tentative D call TRBD2 (5 bases). The germline V gene encodes CDR1 DFQATT and CDR2 SNEGSKA (reference sequence). There are 15 residues in the CDR3. V was pared by 4 bases and J by 0 bases, with 14 bases between. The CDR3 spells CSATTTLESTDTQYF. CDR3 nucleotides: TGCAGTGCTACGACTACCCTGGAGAGCACAGATACGCAGTATTTT.

The sample holds many counts of this clonotype. The CDR3 loop reads CSASGTGGTYEQYF. CDR3 DNA sequence: TGCAGTGCTAGTGGGACAGGGGGCACCTACGAGCAGTACTTC. This chain joins TRBV20-1 and TRBJ2-7; 12 bases map to TRBD1. The CDR3 is 14 amino acids. Germline V gives CDR1 DFQATT, CDR2 SNEGSKA (reference sequence). The V gene end was trimmed by 3 bases and the J gene end by 2 bases; junction bases not matched to a gene: 2.

This clonotype was seen only a few times. J is TRBJ1-1 and V is TRBV24-1; D unresolved. The germline gives CDR1 KGHDR, CDR2 SFDVKD. Trimming took 5 bases from V and 5 from J, leaving 8 bases between them. CDR3 length equals 12 residues. In DNA form, the CDR3 reads TGTGCCACCAGTGGCAGTGGAACTGAAGCTTTCTTT. As protein: CATSGSGTEAFF.

The V call is TRBV6-2 or TRBV6-3, the J call TRBJ1-1; TRBD1 is a possible D gene (5 bases). This CDR3 contains 13 residues. Germline V gene sequence: CDR1 MNHEY, CDR2 SVGEGT. V shed 8 bases and J shed 2 bases, with 12 bases lying between them. CDR3 DNA: TGTGCCAGCGATACGACAGCCAACACTGAAGCTTTCTTT. Translated: CASDTTANTEAFF.

This clonotype was seen a few times. This chain uses TRBV14 with TRBJ1-1, with D possibly TRBD1 on 6 matching bases. Trimming removed 1 base at V and 3 bases at J, with 12 bases between. Germline CDR1 reads SGHDN; CDR2 reads FVKESK. The CDR3 spans 15 residues. CDR3 sequence: CASSQVTGLDTEAFF. In DNA, the CDR3 is TGTGCCAGCAGCCAAGTGACAGGTCTGGACACTGAAGCTTTCTTT.